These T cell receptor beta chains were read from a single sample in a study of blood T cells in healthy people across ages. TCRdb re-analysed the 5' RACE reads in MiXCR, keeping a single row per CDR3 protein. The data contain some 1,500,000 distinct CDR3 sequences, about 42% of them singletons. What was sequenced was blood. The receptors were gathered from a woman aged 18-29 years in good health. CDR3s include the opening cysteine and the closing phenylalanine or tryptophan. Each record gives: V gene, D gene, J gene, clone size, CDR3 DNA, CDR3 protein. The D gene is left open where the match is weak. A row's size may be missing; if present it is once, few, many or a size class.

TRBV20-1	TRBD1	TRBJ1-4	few	TGCAGTGCTACCACAGGGGGCTGGGAAAAACTGTTTTTT	CSATTGGWEKLFF
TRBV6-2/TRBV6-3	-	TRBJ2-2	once	TGTGCCAGCAGTAAAAATGGACTACCCCAGGAGGAGCTGTTTTTT	CASSKNGLPQEELFF
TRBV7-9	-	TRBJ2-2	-	TGTGCCAGCAGCGTTTACAAGAACACCGGGGAGCTGTTTTTT	CASSVYKNTGELFF
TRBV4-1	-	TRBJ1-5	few	TGCGCCAGCAGCCAAGATCCTCCTGGGGGACAGCCCCAGCATTTT	CASSQDPPGGQPQHF
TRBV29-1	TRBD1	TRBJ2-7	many	TGCAGCGGACAGGGGGCCTCAAAGAACGAGCAGTACTTC	CSGQGASKNEQYF
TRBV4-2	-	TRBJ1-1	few	TGTGCCAGCAGCCAAGAGTTCGGCAGGGGAGCCTTGGGCACTGAAGCTTTCTTT	CASSQEFGRGALGTEAFF
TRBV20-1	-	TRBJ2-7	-	TGCAGTGGCGGGCAGACGGTTACCTACGAGCAGTACTTC	CSGGQTVTYEQYF
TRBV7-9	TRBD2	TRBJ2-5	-	TGTGCCAGCAGCTTTCCCTCTAGCGGGAGTGAAGAGACCCAGTACTTC	CASSFPSSGSEETQYF
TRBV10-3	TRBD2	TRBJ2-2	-	TGTGCCACGTATTTTACCGGGACTAAGAACACCGGGGAGCTGTTTTTT	CATYFTGTKNTGELFF
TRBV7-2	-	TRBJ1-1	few	TGTGCCAGCAGTCCTAACAGGGTAAACACTGAAGCTTTCTTT	CASSPNRVNTEAFF
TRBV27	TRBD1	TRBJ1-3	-	TGTGCCAGCAGTCCCAGGGGGCATAGCTCTGGAAACACCATATATTTT	CASSPRGHSSGNTIYF
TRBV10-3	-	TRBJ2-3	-	TGTGCCATCAGTGAGGCGAAAGGGACAGATACGCAGTATTTT	CAISEAKGTDTQYF
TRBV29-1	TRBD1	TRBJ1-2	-	TGCAGCGCCGCGGGACAGGGAAACTATGGCTACACCTTC	CSAAGQGNYGYTF
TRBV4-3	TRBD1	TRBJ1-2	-	TGCGCCAGCAGCCAATCCCACTGGGACAGACTATACTATGGCTACACCTTC	CASSQSHWDRLYYGYTF
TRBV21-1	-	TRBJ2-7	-	TGTGCCAGCAGCACTCAACTAGCGGGAGGTCTCTACGAGCAGTACTTC	CASSTQLAGGLYEQYF
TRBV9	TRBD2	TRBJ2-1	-	TGTGCCAGCAGCGTTTTCGGGGGGGCAATTTACAATGAGCAGTTCTTC	CASSVFGGAIYNEQFF
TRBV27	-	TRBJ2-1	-	TGTGCCAGCAGTTTCGTTTATAGCTCCTACAGTGAGCAGTTCTTC	CASSFVYSSYSEQFF
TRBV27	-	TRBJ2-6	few	TGTGCCAGCAGTTTCCGGGGCCTCCCTGGGGCCAACGTCCTGACTTTC	CASSFRGLPGANVLTF
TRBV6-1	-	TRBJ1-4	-	TGTGCCAGCAGTGAACGGGGGCCCTTCGGTGAAAAACTGTTTTTT	CASSERGPFGEKLFF
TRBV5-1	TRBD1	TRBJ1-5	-	TGCGCCAGCAGCCTGGGACAGAAAAATCAGCCCCAGCATTTT	CASSLGQKNQPQHF
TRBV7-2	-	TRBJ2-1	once	TGTGCCAGCAGCTTAGGTATGAACAATGAGCAGTTCTTC	CASSLGMNNEQFF
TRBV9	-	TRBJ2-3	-	TGTGCCAGCAGCGGGGACCGCACCCACACAGATACGCAGTATTTT	CASSGDRTHTDTQYF
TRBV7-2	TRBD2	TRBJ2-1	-	TGTGCCAGCAGGGGACTAGCGGGGCGTGTCAATGAGCAGTTCTTC	CASRGLAGRVNEQFF
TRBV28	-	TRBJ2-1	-	TGTGCCAGCAGTTTGGATAAGCTCGGCAATGAGCAGTTCTTC	CASSLDKLGNEQFF
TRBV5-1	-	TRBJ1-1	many	TGTGCCAGCAGCTTAGAGGCAGGTAACACTGAAGCTTTCTTT	CASSLEAGNTEAFF
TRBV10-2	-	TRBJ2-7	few	TGCGCCAGCAGCCGTAACTCCCCCTACGAGCAGTACTTC	CASSRNSPYEQYF
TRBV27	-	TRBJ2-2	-	TGTGCCAGCAGTTTCGGACAAACGCCCAACACCGGGGAGCTGTTTTTT	CASSFGQTPNTGELFF
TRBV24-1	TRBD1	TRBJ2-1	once	TGTGCCACCAGCCCACGGACAGGGGCCTACAATGAGCAGTTCTTC	CATSPRTGAYNEQFF
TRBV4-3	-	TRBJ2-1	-	TGCGCCAGCAGCCAAGTGACGGGGGAATACAATGAGCAGTTCTTC	CASSQVTGEYNEQFF
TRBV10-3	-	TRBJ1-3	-	TGTGCCATCAGTCGGGGAAACACCATATATTTT	CAISRGNTIYF
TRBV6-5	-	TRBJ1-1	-	TGTGCCAGCAGGTATACAGGCATCCAGAACACTGAAGCTTTCTTT	CASRYTGIQNTEAFF
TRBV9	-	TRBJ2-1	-	TGTGCCAGCAGCGCCGGCCCGGGAGTATCGAATGAGCAGTTCTTC	CASSAGPGVSNEQFF
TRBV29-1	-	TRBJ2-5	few	TGCAGCGTGGCGGGACGGACAAAAGAGACCCAGTACTTC	CSVAGRTKETQYF
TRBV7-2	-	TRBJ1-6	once	TGTGCCAGCAGCTCCGCTGCGCTCACCCCCCACTTT	CASSSAALTPHF
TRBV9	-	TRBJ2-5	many	TGTGCCAGCAGCGTATCTGGACAAGAGACCCAGTACTTC	CASSVSGQETQYF
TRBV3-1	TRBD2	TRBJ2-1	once	TGTGCCAGCAGCCAAGACCCGGGACTAGGTAGCGAGCAGTTCTTC	CASSQDPGLGSEQFF
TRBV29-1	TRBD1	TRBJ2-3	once	TGCAGCATTGGACAGGGGGCCTATGGCACAGATACGCAGTATTTT	CSIGQGAYGTDTQYF
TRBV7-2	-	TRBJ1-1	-	TGTGCCAGCAGCAAGCCCCAGGGTTCTCGGGTAACTGAAGCTTTCTTT	CASSKPQGSRVTEAFF
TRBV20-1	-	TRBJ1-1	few	TGCAGTGCTAGAGAAGGGGCAGATCCCACGAACACTGAAGCTTTCTTT	CSAREGADPTNTEAFF
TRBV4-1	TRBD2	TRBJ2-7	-	TGCGCCAGCAGCCAAGATGGTACTAGCGGGGGGCCCTACGAGCAGTACTTC	CASSQDGTSGGPYEQYF
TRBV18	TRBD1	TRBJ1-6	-	TGTGCCAGCTCACACGCCGGGACAGGGGGTTCACCCCTCCACTTT	CASSHAGTGGSPLHF
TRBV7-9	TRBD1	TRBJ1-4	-	TGTGCCAGCAGCTGGAGGGGGCAGGGTGGTGAAAAACTGTTTTTT	CASSWRGQGGEKLFF
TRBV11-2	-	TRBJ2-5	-	TGTGCCAGCAGCTTAGGTTTCTTCCAAGAGACCCAGTACTTC	CASSLGFFQETQYF
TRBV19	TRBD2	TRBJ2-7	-	TGTGCCAGTAGTACTGGACTAGCGGGAGTCTCCTACGAGCAGTACTTC	CASSTGLAGVSYEQYF